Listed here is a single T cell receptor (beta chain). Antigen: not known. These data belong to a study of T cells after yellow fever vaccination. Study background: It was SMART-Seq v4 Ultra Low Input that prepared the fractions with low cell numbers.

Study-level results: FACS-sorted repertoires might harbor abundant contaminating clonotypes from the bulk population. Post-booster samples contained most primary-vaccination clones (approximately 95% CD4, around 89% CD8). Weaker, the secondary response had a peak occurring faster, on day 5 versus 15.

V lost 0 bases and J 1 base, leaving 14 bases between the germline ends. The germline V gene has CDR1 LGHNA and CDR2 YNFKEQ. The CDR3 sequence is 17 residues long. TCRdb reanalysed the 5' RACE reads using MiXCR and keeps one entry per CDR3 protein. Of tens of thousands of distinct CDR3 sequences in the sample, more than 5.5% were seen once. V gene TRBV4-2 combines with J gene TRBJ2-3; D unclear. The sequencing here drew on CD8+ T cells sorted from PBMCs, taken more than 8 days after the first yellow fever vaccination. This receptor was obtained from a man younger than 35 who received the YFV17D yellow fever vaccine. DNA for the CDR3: TGTGCCAGCAGCCAAGATGGGCCGGGTAGTGGCACAGATACGCAGTATTTT. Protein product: CASSQDGPGSGTDTQYF.